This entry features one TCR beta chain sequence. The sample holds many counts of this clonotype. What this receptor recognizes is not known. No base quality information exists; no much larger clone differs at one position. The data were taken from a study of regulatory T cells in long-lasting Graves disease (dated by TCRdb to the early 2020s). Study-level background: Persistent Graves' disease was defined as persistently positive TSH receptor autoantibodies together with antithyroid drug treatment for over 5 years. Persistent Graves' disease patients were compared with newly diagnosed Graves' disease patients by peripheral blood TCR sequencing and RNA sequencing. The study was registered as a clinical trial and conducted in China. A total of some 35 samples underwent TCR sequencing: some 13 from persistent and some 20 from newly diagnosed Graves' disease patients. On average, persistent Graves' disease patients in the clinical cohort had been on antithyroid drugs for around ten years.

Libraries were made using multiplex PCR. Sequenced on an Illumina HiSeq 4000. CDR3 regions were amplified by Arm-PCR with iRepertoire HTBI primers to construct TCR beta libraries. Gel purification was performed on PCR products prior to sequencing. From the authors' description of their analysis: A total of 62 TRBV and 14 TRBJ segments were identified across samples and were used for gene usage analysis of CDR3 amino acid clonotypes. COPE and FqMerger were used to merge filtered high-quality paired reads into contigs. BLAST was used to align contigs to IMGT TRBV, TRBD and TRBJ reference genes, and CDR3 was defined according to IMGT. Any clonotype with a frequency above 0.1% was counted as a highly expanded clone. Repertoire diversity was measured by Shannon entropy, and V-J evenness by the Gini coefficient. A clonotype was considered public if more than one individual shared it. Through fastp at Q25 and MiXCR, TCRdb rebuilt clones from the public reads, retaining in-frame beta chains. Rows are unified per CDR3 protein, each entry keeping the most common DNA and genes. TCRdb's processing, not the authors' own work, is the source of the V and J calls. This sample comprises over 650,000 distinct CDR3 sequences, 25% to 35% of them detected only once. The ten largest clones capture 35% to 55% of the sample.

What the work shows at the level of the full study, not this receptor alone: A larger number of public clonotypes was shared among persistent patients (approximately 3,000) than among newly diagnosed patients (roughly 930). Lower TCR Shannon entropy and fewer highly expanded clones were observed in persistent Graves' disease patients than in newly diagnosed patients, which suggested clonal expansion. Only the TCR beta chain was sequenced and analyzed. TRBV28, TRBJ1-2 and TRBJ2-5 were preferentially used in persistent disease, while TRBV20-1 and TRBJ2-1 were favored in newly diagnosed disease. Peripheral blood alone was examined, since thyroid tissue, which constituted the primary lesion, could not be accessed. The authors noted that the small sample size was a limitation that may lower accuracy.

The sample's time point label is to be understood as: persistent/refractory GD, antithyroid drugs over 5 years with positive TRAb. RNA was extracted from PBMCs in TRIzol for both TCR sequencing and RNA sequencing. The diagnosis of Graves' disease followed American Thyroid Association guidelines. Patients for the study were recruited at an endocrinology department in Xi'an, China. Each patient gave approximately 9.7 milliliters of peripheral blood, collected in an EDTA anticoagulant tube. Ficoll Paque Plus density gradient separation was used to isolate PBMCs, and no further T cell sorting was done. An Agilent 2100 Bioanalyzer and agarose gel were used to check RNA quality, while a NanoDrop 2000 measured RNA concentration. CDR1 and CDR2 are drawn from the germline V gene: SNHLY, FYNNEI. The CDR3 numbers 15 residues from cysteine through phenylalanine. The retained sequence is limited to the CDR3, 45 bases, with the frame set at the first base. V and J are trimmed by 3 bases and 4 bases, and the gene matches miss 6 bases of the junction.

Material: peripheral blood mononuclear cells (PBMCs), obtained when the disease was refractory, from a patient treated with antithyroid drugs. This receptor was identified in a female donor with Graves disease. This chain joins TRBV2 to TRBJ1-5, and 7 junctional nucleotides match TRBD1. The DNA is TGTGCCAGCAGTGAGTCGCCGACAGGGAATCAGCCCCAGCATTTT. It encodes CASSESPTGNQPQHF.